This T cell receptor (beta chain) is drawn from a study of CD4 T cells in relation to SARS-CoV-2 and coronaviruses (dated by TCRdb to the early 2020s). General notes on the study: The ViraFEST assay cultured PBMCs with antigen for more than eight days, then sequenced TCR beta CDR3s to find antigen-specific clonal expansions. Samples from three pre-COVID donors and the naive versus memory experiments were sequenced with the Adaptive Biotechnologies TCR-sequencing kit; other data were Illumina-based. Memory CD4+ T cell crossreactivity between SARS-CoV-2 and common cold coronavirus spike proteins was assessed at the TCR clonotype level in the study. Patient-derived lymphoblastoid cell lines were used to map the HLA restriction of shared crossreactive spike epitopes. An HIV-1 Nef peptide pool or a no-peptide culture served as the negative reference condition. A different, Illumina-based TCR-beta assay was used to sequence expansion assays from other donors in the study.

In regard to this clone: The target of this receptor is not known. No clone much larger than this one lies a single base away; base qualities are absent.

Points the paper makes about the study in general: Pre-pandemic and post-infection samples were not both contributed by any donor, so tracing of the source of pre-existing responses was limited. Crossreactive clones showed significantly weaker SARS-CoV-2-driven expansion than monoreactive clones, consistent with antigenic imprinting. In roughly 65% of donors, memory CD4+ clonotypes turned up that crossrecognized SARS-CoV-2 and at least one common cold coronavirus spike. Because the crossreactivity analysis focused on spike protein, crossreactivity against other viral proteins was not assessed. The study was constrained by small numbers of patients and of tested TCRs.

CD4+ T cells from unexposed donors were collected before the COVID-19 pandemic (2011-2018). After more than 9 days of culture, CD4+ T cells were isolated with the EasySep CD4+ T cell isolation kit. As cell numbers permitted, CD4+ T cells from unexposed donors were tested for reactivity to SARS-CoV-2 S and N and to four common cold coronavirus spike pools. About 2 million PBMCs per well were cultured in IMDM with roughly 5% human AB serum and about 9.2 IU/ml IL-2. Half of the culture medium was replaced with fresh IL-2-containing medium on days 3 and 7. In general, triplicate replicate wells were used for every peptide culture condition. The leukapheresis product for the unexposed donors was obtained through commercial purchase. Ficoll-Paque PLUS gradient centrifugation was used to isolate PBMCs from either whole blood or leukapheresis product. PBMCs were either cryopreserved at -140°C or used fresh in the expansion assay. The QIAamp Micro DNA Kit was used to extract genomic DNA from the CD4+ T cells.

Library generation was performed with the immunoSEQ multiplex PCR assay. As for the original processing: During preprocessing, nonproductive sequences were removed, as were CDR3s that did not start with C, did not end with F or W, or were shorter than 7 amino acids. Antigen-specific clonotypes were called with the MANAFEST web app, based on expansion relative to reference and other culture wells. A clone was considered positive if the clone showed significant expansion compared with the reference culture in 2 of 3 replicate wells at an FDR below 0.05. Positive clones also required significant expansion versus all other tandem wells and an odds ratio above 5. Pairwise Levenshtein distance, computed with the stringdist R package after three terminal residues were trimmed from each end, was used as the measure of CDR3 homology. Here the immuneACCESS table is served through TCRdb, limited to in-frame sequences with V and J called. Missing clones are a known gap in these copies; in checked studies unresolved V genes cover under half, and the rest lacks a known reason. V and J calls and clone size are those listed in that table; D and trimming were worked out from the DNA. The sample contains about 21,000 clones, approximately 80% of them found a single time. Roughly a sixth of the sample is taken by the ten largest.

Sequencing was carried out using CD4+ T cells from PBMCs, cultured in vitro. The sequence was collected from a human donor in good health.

CDR3 loop: CASSLVGVGTEAFF. DNA sequence: TGTGCCAGCAGCTTAGTAGGGGTAGGCACTGAAGCTTTCTTT. The sequence links TRBV11-2 to TRBJ1-1; a tentative D match to TRBD1 spans 5 bases. The CDR3 has 14 amino acids, counting the end cysteine and phenylalanine. CDR3 DNA is the only sequence kept; it has 42 bases, read in frame from the first base. The junction carries 10 bases between V and J, which are trimmed by 1 base and 4 bases respectively. CDR1 and CDR2, looked up from the germline V gene, are SGHAT and FQNNGV.